Each of the 29 T cell receptor beta chains below was sequenced from the same sample in a study of T cell clones after liver transplantation. Sequencing used immunoSEQ multiplex PCR; TCRdb keeps in-frame clones, though not all of them. The sample consists of roughly 100,000 clones, 82% of them appearing once. The sequencing used CD4+ T cells from blood, collected before liver transplant. These receptors all come from a human donor who received a liver transplant.

The gene calls are TRBV6-5 and TRBJ1-1; tentative D call: TRBD1 (5 bases). CDR3 size: 13 residues. V lost 6 bases and J 4 bases, leaving 12 bases between the germline ends. Looked up from germline, CDR1 is MNHEY and CDR2 is SVGAGI. CDR3 protein: CASRRGWATEAFF. CDR3 in DNA: TGTGCCAGCAGGCGGGGGTGGGCCACTGAAGCTTTCTTT.

Turning to this clone: The junction departs from the called germline gene at one end, perhaps through a read error. CDR3 nucleotides: TGTGCCAGCAGGGAAGGCCGGAGCTTCTACAATGAGCAGTTCTTC. Its translation: CASREGRSFYNEQFF. This chain uses TRBV6-1 with TRBJ2-1, with D unresolved. The length of the CDR3 is 15 residues. CDR1 and CDR2 (germline): MNHNS, SASEGT.

This chain connects TRBV6-1 to TRBJ2-7; the D gene is possibly TRBD1 (6 bases). V was shortened by 4 bases and J by 3 bases, with 13 bases between the two germline ends. The CDR3 sequence is 14 residues long. From germline, CDR1 is MNHNS and CDR2 SASEGT. CDR3 in amino acids: CASSGTTGIYEQYF. The DNA for the CDR3 is TGTGCCAGCAGTGGAACGACAGGAATCTACGAGCAGTACTTC.

V and J are TRBV19 and TRBJ1-6; D gene uncertain. V was shortened by 7 bases and J by 3 bases, with 10 bases between the two germline ends. This CDR3 is 14 amino acids long. The germline gives CDR1 LNHDA, CDR2 SQIVND (reference sequence). CDR3 residues: CASNPRSYNSPLHF. CDR3 DNA: TGTGCCAGTAACCCGAGAAGCTATAATTCACCCCTCCACTTT. Full variable domain (remainder filled in from reference TRBV19 and TRBJ1-6): DGGITQSPKYLFRKEGQNVTLSCEQNLNHDAMYWYRQDPGQGLRLIYYSQIVNDFQKGDIAEGYSVSREKKESFPLTVTSAQKNPTAFYLCASNPRSYNSPLHFGNGTRLTVT.

The chain joins TRBV7-3 to TRBJ1-6; D not certain. This CDR3 region has 14 residues. The V gene lost 4 bases and the J gene lost 6 bases, with 10 bases spanning the gap. Germline assignment: CDR1 SGHTA and CDR2 FQGTGA. Here the CDR3 reads CASSSDGLNSPLHF. CDR3 sequence (DNA): TGTGCCAGCAGCTCGGACGGACTTAATTCACCCCTCCACTTT. Combining the CDR3 with reference TRBV7-3 and TRBJ1-6 gives the whole variable domain GAGVSQTPSNKVTEKGKYVELRCDPISGHTALYWYRQSLGQGPEFLIYFQGTGAADDSGLPNDRFFAVRPEGSVSTLKIQRTERGDSAVYLCASSSDGLNSPLHFGNGTRLTVT.

This clone is termed medium-sized. The chain is built from TRBV5-1 and TRBJ1-1; D not resolved. V was shortened by 0 bases and J by 0 bases, with 9 bases between the two germline ends. The CDR3 covers 15 residues. Germline-derived CDR1 and CDR2 are SGHRS and YFSETQ. The CDR3: CASSLVADMNTEAFF. CDR3 sequence (DNA): TGCGCCAGCAGCTTGGTAGCTGATATGAACACTGAAGCTTTCTTT.

The chain links TRBV7-8 to TRBJ2-2; unclear D gene. The germline V gene encodes CDR1 SGHVS and CDR2 FQNEAQ. Trimming removed 5 bases from V and 4 bases from J, with 8 bases in between. The CDR3 is 13 amino acids. The CDR3 sequence is CASSLWGTGELFF. DNA for the CDR3: TGTGCCAGCAGCCTCTGGGGCACCGGGGAGCTGTTTTTT. Drawing the rest from reference TRBV7-8 and TRBJ2-2, the complete variable domain is GAGVSQSPRYKVAKRGQDVALRCDPISGHVSLFWYQQALGQGPEFLTYFQNEAQLDKSGLPSDRFFAERPEGSVSTLKIQRTQQEDSAVYLCASSLWGTGELFFGEGSRLTVL.

This clone was seen only a few times. The chain employs TRBV7-2 and TRBJ2-3; 9 bases are a match to TRBD2. Germline V gene data show CDR1 as SGHTA and CDR2 as FQGNSA. CDR3 length: 16 amino acids. Germline trimming cut 4 bases from V and 2 bases from J; bases unmatched to any gene: 7. For the CDR3, the DNA is TGTGCCAGCAGCTCCCGTAGCGGGGGCCTCACAGATACGCAGTATTTT. As protein: CASSSRSGGLTDTQYF.

The chain is built from TRBV18 and TRBJ1-5, with 7 nucleotides matching TRBD1. This CDR3 contains 15 residues. The V gene end was trimmed by 8 bases and the J gene end by 0 bases; junction bases not matched to a gene: 7. From germline, CDR1 is KGHSH and CDR2 LQKENI. This CDR3 reads CASGQGGHSNQPQHF. For the CDR3, the DNA is TGTGCCAGCGGTCAAGGGGGCCATAGCAATCAGCCCCAGCATTTT.

V gene TRBV7-9 combines with J gene TRBJ1-2, with a tentative D call TRBD1 (6 bases). The germline V gene has CDR1 SEHNR and CDR2 FQNEAQ (reference sequence). V was cut by 1 base and J by 6 bases, with 12 bases left in between. The CDR3 contains 14 residues. As DNA, the CDR3 is TGTGCCAGCAGCTTAGAGCGGGGGGCTCATGGCTACACCTTC. Its protein product is CASSLERGAHGYTF. Full variable domain (outside the CDR3, taken from reference TRBV7-9 and TRBJ1-2): DTGVSQNPRHKITKRGQNVTFRCDPISEHNRLYWYRQTLGQGPEFLTYFQNEAQLEKSRLLSDRFSAERPKGSFSTLEIQRTEQGDSAMYLCASSLERGAHGYTFGSGTRLTVV.

This clone was counted a single time. The chain employs TRBV18 and TRBJ2-7; 11 nucleotides align to TRBD1. Germline V gives CDR1 KGHSH, CDR2 LQKENI. This CDR3 has 16 amino acids. Unmatched junction bases numbered 6, after V lost 1 base and J lost 4 bases. The CDR3 region is CASSPLGQGAVYEQYF. The DNA of the CDR3 is TGTGCCAGCTCACCACTTGGACAGGGGGCGGTATACGAGCAGTACTTC.

The chain combines TRBV6-5 with TRBJ2-7; possible D gene TRBD1, 6 bases. Germline V gives CDR1 MNHEY, CDR2 SVGAGI. The CDR3 has 16 amino acids. V lost 4 bases and J 2 bases, leaving 18 bases between the germline ends. CDR3 sequence: CASSSPNRDITYEQYF. The CDR3 nucleotides are TGTGCCAGCAGTTCACCGAACCGGGACATCACCTACGAGCAGTACTTC.

This sequence joins TRBV19 and TRBJ2-7; D ambiguous. CDR1 LNHDA and CDR2 SQIVND come from the germline V gene (reference sequence). This CDR3 has 12 amino acids. V was clipped by 5 bases and J by 0 bases, with 5 bases between them. The chain's CDR3 is CASSQTSYEQYF. For the CDR3, the DNA is TGTGCCAGTAGTCAAACCTCCTACGAGCAGTACTTC.

The rearrangement links TRBV6-5 to TRBJ2-1; no reliable D call. V shed 0 bases and J shed 6 bases, with 12 bases lying between them. CDR1 and CDR2 from the germline V gene are MNHEY and SVGAGI. The CDR3 totals 15 residues. CDR3 in amino acids: CASSYSTGVSNEQFF. DNA for the CDR3: TGTGCCAGCAGTTACTCGACTGGGGTCAGCAATGAGCAGTTCTTC.

This clone has just a few counts. The chain employs TRBV28 and TRBJ1-5; 7 nucleotides agree with TRBD1. Per germline, CDR1 MDHEN and CDR2 SYDVKM. This CDR3 region has 18 residues. Losses at the gene ends were 6 bases for V and 0 bases for J; bases not matched to a gene: 14. CDR3 DNA: TGTGCCAGCAGCCTCCCCCGACAGGGCCTCTATAGCAATCAGCCCCAGCATTTT. This codes for CASSLPRQGLYSNQPQHF.

The chain carries TRBV19 and TRBJ1-1; unclear D gene. The CDR3 is made up of 11 amino acids. Germline lookup yields CDR1 LNHDA and CDR2 SQIVND (reference sequence). V was trimmed by 11 bases and J by 0 bases, leaving 7 bases between them. Here the CDR3 DNA reads TGTGCCGTTAAGATGAACACTGAAGCTTTCTTT. This encodes CAVKMNTEAFF.

The V call is TRBV7-6, the J call TRBJ2-5, with TRBD2 matching 10 bases. This CDR3 has 14 residues. Germline CDR1 SGHVS, CDR2 FNYEAQ. J was trimmed by 5 bases and V by 1 base; bases with no gene match: 1. CDR3 loop: CASSLDSGRETQYF. The CDR3 coding sequence is TGTGCCAGCAGCTTAGATAGCGGGAGGGAGACCCAGTACTTC. Full variable domain (remainder filled in from reference TRBV7-6 and TRBJ2-5): GAGVSQSPRYKVTKRGQDVALRCDPISGHVSLYWYRQALGQGPEFLTYFNYEAQQDKSGLPNDRFSAERPEGSISTLTIQRTEQRDSAMYRCASSLDSGRETQYFGPGTRLLVL.

This clone was observed a single time. The gene calls are TRBV7-2 and TRBJ1-1; 7 bases are shared with TRBD1. V lost 4 bases, J lost 7 bases, and 6 bases stayed unmatched. The CDR3 is 13 residues long. Germline V CDR1 and CDR2: SGHTA, FQGNSA. The CDR3 region is CASSSGQIGEAFF. The CDR3 DNA follows: TGTGCCAGCAGCTCGGGACAGATCGGTGAAGCTTTCTTT.

The V gene is TRBV27, the J gene TRBJ2-7, with D possibly matching TRBD1 (6 bases). CDR3 length: 14 amino acids. Trimming removed 4 bases at V and 2 bases at J, with 12 bases between. Looked up from germline, CDR1 is MNHEY and CDR2 is SMNVEV (reference sequence). CDR3 in amino acids: CASSSSRGPYEQYF. The CDR3 coding sequence is TGTGCCAGCAGTTCCTCCAGGGGTCCCTACGAGCAGTACTTC.

The chain recombines TRBV28 with TRBJ1-1; no clear D gene. The CDR3 has 12 residues. From germline, CDR1 is MDHEN and CDR2 SYDVKM. Trimming took off 7 bases at V and 5 bases at J, with 11 bases between the two ends. CDR3 sequence: CASISPRTEAFF. As DNA, the CDR3 is TGTGCCAGCATCAGTCCGAGGACTGAAGCTTTCTTT.

CDR3 residues: CASSSVTTEAFF. The CDR3, as DNA: TGTGCCAGCAGCTCGGTCACGACTGAAGCTTTCTTT. The rearrangement uses TRBV5-5 and TRBJ1-1; D gene uncertain. CDR1 is SGHKS and CDR2 is YYEKEE in the germline V gene (reference sequence). The CDR3 sequence is 12 residues long. The germline V and J ends were trimmed by 3 bases and 5 bases, with 8 bases remaining between them.

This CDR3 is CASGSGQSIGQGDQPQHF. DNA for the CDR3: TGTGCCAGCGGGTCGGGACAGAGTATCGGGCAGGGTGATCAGCCCCAGCATTTT. V and J are TRBV6-4 and TRBJ1-5; 7 bases align to TRBD1. The junction had 21 bases not matched to a gene; V was cut back by 8 bases and J by 5 bases. Germline V gene data show CDR1 as MRHNA and CDR2 as SNTAGT. The CDR3 extends over 18 amino acids.

V gene TRBV7-9 combines with J gene TRBJ1-1, with no clear D. Germline CDR1 and CDR2: SEHNR and FQNEAQ (reference sequence). This CDR3 comprises 12 residues. V lost 6 bases and J 2 bases, leaving 7 bases between the germline ends. The CDR3, as DNA: TGTGCCAGCAGTCCCTCCAACACTGAAGCTTTCTTT. It encodes CASSPSNTEAFF.

The chain has TRBV25-1 and TRBJ2-5, with D possibly being TRBD1 (7 bases). Germline V CDR1 and CDR2: MGHDK, SYGVNS. V lost 8 bases, J lost 4 bases, and 17 bases lay in between. CDR3 length: 14 residues. The CDR3 is CASGVGRGAETQYF. CDR3 sequence (DNA): TGTGCCAGCGGGGTAGGCAGGGGGGCAGAGACCCAGTACTTC.

This clone was seen more than once but under ten times. DNA of the CDR3: TGTGCCAGCTCACCTCAATTTCGCTCAGATACGCAGTATTTT. It yields the protein CASSPQFRSDTQYF. V gene TRBV18 combines with J gene TRBJ2-3; D not resolved. The CDR3 loop spans 14 amino acids. V lost 3 bases, J lost 4 bases, and 11 bases lay in between. Germline values: CDR1 KGHSH, CDR2 LQKENI.

This rearrangement joins TRBV12-5 to TRBJ2-7; D gene ambiguous. Germline loops: CDR1 LGHNT, CDR2 FRNRAP. CDR3 length: 12 amino acids. V was shortened by 1 base and J by 7 bases, with 8 bases between the two germline ends. This chain's CDR3 is CASGLGVEEQYF. In DNA, the CDR3 is TGTGCTAGTGGTTTGGGGGTCGAGGAGCAGTACTTC.

Here the CDR3 reads CASSQVGQGYTEAFF. In nucleotides, the CDR3 is TGTGCCAGCAGCCAAGTCGGACAGGGGTACACTGAAGCTTTCTTT. The chain couples TRBV14 to TRBJ1-1, with 9 bases fitting TRBD1. Germline assignment: CDR1 SGHDN and CDR2 FVKESK. J gave up 3 bases and V 1 base, and 3 bases lay outside the gene matches. The CDR3 covers 15 residues.

The CDR3 protein is CAWSTRGPISSGANVLTF. In DNA form, the CDR3 reads TGTGCCTGGAGTACTAGGGGACCGATAAGCTCTGGGGCCAACGTCCTGACTTTC. The J gene is TRBJ2-6, the V gene TRBV30, with D tentatively TRBD1 or TRBD2 (5 bases each). The V end was cut by 2 bases, the J end by 0 bases, with 17 bases between. Looked up from germline, CDR1 is GTSNPN and CDR2 is SVGIG (reference sequence). CDR3 length equals 18 residues.

The rearrangement joins TRBV5-1 to TRBJ2-5; D not certain. The CDR3 covers 15 residues. V lost 0 bases, J lost 1 base, and 10 bases lay in between. Germline V gene sequence: CDR1 SGHRS, CDR2 YFSETQ. The chain's CDR3 is CASSLAGASQETQYF. The CDR3 bases are TGCGCCAGCAGCTTGGCCGGCGCTAGCCAAGAGACCCAGTACTTC. The entire variable domain, with the rest obtained from reference TRBV5-1 and TRBJ2-5, is as follows: KAGVTQTPRYLIKTRGQQVTLSCSPISGHRSVSWYQQTPGQGLQFLFEYFSETQRNKGNFPGRFSGRQFSNSRSEMNVSTLELGDSALYLCASSLAGASQETQYFGPGTRLLVL.